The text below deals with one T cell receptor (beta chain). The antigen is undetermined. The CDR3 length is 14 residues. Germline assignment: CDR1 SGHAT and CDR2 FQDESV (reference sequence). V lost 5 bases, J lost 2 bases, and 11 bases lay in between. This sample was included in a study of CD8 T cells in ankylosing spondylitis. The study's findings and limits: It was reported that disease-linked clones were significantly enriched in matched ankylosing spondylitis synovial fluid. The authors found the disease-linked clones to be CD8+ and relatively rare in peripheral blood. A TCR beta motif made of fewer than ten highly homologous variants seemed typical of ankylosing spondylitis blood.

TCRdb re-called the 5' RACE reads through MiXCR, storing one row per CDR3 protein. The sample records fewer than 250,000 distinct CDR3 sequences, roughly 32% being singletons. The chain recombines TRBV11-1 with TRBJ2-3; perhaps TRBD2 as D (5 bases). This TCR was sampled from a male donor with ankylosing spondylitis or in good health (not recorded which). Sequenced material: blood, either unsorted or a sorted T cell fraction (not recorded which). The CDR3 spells CASSLGVNTDTQYF. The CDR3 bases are TGTGCCAGCAGCCTGGGAGTGAACACAGATACGCAGTATTTT.